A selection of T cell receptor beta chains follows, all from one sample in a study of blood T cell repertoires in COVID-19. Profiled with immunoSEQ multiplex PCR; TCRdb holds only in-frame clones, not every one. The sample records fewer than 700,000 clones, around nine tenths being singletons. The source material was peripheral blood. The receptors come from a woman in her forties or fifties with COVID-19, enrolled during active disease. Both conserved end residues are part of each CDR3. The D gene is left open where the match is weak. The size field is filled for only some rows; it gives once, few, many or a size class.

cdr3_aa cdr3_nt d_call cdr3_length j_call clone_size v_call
CASSEAHSGTGIEKLFF TGTGCCAGCAGTGAAGCCCATTCGGGGACAGGTATTGAAAAACTGTTTTTT TRBD1 17 TRBJ1-4 NA TRBV2
CASGLTTGELFF TGTGCCAGCGGGTTGACTACCGGGGAGCTGTTTTTT NA 12 TRBJ2-2 NA TRBV27
CASSPSGSTDTQYF TGTGCCAGTAGCCCTAGCGGGTCCACAGATACGCAGTATTTT TRBD2 14 TRBJ2-3 NA TRBV19
CASSQDPGVDGYTF TGCGCCAGCAGCCAAGATCCGGGAGTGGATGGCTACACCTTC NA 14 TRBJ1-2 few TRBV4-1
CASSTPYRSYGYTF TGTGCCAGCAGCACCCCTTACCGGAGCTATGGCTACACCTTC NA 14 TRBJ1-2 once TRBV21-1
CASSPGQIATNEKLFF TGTGCCAGCAGCCCAGGACAGATTGCAACTAATGAAAAACTGTTTTTT NA 16 TRBJ1-4 NA TRBV7-2
CASSIWAGQETQYF TGTGCCAGTAGTATATGGGCAGGGCAAGAGACCCAGTACTTC NA 14 TRBJ2-5 NA TRBV19
CAWRVRAGDYGYTF TGTGCCTGGAGGGTGCGGGCCGGCGACTATGGCTACACCTTC NA 14 TRBJ1-2 NA TRBV30
CASSRRGGADYNEQFF TGTGCCAGCAGCCGAAGGGGGGGAGCGGACTACAATGAGCAGTTCTTC NA 16 TRBJ2-1 NA TRBV7-3
CASSIQGPGHSNQPQHF TGTGCCAGCTCCATTCAAGGGCCGGGACACTCTAATCAGCCCCAGCATTTT NA 17 TRBJ1-5 NA TRBV2
CASNPGGSSPLHF TGTGCCAGTAATCCAGGGGGTTCCTCACCCCTCCACTTT TRBD1 13 TRBJ1-6 NA TRBV19
CAWRDIPEEKLFF TGTGCCTGGAGGGACATCCCAGAGGAAAAACTGTTTTTT NA 13 TRBJ1-4 few TRBV30
CASSPGGNTIYF TGTGCCAGCAGCCCCGGGGGAAACACCATATATTTT NA 12 TRBJ1-3 few TRBV7-9
CASSVHSGVETQYF TGTGCCAGCAGCGTTCATAGCGGGGTGGAGACCCAGTACTTC TRBD2 14 TRBJ2-5 NA TRBV9
CASSEGTGVLVPGGNTIYF TGTGCCAGCAGTGAAGGGACAGGGGTTTTGGTACCGGGTGGAAACACCATATATTTT TRBD1 19 TRBJ1-3 NA TRBV2
CASSFQAGGQETQYF TGTGCCAGCAGCTTTCAAGCGGGGGGTCAAGAGACCCAGTACTTC TRBD2 15 TRBJ2-5 NA TRBV7-2
CASSSNRDTYEQYF TGTGCCAGTAGTAGTAACAGGGATACCTACGAGCAGTACTTC NA 14 TRBJ2-7 once TRBV19
CASSPLGGDEQYF TGTGCCAGCAGCCCCCTGGGGGGGGACGAGCAGTACTTC TRBD2 13 TRBJ2-7 NA TRBV6-5
CASSEGASGGLGDEQFF TGTGCCAGCAGTGAAGGGGCTAGCGGGGGCCTGGGCGATGAGCAGTTCTTC TRBD2 17 TRBJ2-1 NA TRBV2
CASSGGQGPNTEAFF TGTGCCAGCAGCGGTGGACAGGGACCGAACACTGAAGCTTTCTTT TRBD1 15 TRBJ1-1 once TRBV5-6
CASSFVRGGDTQYF TGTGCCAGCAGCTTTGTCCGGGGTGGCGATACGCAGTATTTT NA 14 TRBJ2-3 NA TRBV11-2
CASSLPGEQFF TGTGCCAGCAGTTTGCCCGGTGAGCAGTTCTTC NA 11 TRBJ2-1 NA TRBV28
CASSDRVYTNTGELFF TGTGCCAGCAGTGACCGGGTATACACGAACACCGGGGAGCTGTTTTTT NA 16 TRBJ2-2 NA TRBV25-1
CASSSVRWGGTDTQYF TGTGCCAGCAGCTCAGTTCGGTGGGGGGGCACAGATACGCAGTATTTT NA 16 TRBJ2-3 NA TRBV7-6
CASSLIAGGVAEQFF TGTGCCAGCAGCTTAATTGCAGGAGGGGTGGCTGAGCAGTTCTTC NA 15 TRBJ2-1 once TRBV7-3
CASSLGAEKLFF TGTGCCAGCAGCTTAGGGGCCGAAAAACTGTTTTTT NA 12 TRBJ1-4 once TRBV7-9
CASSREETQYF TGTGCCAGCAGCCGAGAAGAGACCCAGTACTTC NA 11 TRBJ2-5 NA TRBV5-4
CASSELGGFNTGELFF TGTGCCAGCAGTGAATTAGGCGGATTCAACACCGGGGAGCTGTTTTTT NA 16 TRBJ2-2 NA TRBV6-1
CASSGGTEFPDTQYF TGCGCCAGCAGCGGAGGGACCGAGTTCCCAGATACGCAGTATTTT NA 15 TRBJ2-3 NA TRBV5-1
CATSDPPGSGGSTGELFF TGTGCCACCAGTGACCCCCCCGGTAGCGGGGGAAGCACCGGGGAGCTGTTTTTT TRBD2 18 TRBJ2-2 NA TRBV24-1
CASSLLGGTYEQYF TGCGCCAGCAGCTTGCTCGGAGGTACCTACGAGCAGTACTTC NA 14 TRBJ2-7 NA TRBV5-1
CASSFPAGTGGDLGTEAFF TGCGCCAGCAGCTTCCCCGCCGGGACAGGGGGGGACCTCGGAACTGAAGCTTTCTTT TRBD1 19 TRBJ1-1 NA TRBV5-1
CASSYEGTSGGQPQHF TGTGCCAGCAGTTATGAGGGGACGTCAGGGGGGCAGCCCCAGCATTTT TRBD1 16 TRBJ1-5 NA TRBV6-6
CASSFSSGNTIYF TGTGCCAGCAGTTTCAGCTCTGGAAACACCATATATTTT NA 13 TRBJ1-3 NA TRBV12-3/TRBV12-4
CASSREGIYTEAFF TGTGCCAGCAGCCGGGAGGGGATTTACACTGAAGCTTTCTTT NA 14 TRBJ1-1 NA TRBV7-9
CASSDLDRGRKDYGYTF TGTGCCAGCAGTGACTTAGACAGGGGGCGTAAGGACTATGGCTACACCTTC TRBD1 17 TRBJ1-2 NA TRBV27
CASSWGLNTEAFF TGTGCCAGCAGTTGGGGGCTCAACACTGAAGCTTTCTTT NA 13 TRBJ1-1 NA TRBV12-3/TRBV12-4
CASSSSSGYTF TGTGCCAGCTCCTCGTCTAGTGGCTACACCTTC NA 11 TRBJ1-2 NA TRBV18